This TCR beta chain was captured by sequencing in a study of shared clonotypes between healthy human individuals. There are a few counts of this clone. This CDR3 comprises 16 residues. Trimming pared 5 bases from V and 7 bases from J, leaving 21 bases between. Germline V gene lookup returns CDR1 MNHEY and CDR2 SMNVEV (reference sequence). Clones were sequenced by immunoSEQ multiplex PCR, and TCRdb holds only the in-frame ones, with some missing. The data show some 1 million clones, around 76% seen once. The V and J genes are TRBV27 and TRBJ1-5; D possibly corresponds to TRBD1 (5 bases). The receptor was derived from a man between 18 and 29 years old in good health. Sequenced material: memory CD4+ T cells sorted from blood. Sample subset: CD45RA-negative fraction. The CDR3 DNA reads TGTGCCAGCAGTAGTAGACGGGACTTTATGAGACAGCCCCAGCATTTT. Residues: CASSSRRDFMRQPQHF.